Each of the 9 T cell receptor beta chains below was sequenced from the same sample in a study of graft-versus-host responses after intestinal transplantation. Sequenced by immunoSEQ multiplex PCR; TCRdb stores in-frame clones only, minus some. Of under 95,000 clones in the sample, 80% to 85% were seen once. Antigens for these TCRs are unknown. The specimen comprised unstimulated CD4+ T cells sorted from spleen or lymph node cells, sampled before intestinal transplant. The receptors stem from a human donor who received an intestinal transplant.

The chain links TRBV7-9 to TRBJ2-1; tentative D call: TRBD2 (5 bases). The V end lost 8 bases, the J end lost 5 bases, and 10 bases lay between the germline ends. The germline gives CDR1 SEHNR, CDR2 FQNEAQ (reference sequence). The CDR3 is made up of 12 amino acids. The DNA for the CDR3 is TGTGCCAGCCATGTAGCGAACAATGAGCAGTTCTTC. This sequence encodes CASHVANNEQFF.

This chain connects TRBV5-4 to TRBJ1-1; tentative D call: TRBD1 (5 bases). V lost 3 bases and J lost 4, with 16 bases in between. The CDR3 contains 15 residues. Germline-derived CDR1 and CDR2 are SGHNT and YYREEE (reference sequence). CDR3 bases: TGTGCCAGCAGCTACCCTTTGCCGGGGGGCACTGAAGCTTTCTTT. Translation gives CASSYPLPGGTEAFF.

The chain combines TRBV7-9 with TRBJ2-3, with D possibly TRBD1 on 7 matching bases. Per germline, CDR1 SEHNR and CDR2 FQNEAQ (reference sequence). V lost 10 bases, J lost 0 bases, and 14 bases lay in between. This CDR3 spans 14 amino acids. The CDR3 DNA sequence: TGTGCCACCACGACAGGGACTAGCACAGATACGCAGTATTTT. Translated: CATTTGTSTDTQYF.

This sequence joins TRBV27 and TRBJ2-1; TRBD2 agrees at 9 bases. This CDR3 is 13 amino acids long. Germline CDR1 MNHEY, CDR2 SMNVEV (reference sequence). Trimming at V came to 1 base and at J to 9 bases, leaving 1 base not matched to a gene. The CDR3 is CASSLLAGVEQFF. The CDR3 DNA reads TGTGCCAGCAGTTTATTAGCGGGAGTTGAGCAGTTCTTC.

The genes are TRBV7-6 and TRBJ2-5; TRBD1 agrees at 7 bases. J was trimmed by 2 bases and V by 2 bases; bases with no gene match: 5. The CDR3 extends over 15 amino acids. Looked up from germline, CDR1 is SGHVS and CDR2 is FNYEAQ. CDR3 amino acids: CASSLNPGQQETQYF. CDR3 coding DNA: TGTGCCAGCAGCTTAAACCCGGGACAGCAAGAGACCCAGTACTTC.

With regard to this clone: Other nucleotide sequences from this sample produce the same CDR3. The CDR3 spells CASSLAPGTDTQYF. CDR3 DNA sequence: TGCGCCAGCAGCTTGGCCCCAGGCACAGATACGCAGTATTTT. This chain uses TRBV5-1 with TRBJ2-3; D not resolved. This CDR3 region has 14 residues. Germline lookup yields CDR1 SGHRS and CDR2 YFSETQ. The V gene lost 0 bases and the J gene lost 1 base, with 6 bases spanning the gap.

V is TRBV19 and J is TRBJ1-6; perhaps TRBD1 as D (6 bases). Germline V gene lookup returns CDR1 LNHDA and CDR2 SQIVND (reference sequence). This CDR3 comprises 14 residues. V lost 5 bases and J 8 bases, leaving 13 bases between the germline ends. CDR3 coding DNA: TGTGCCAGTAGTCGAACAGGGATGGATTCACCCCTCCACTTT. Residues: CASSRTGMDSPLHF.

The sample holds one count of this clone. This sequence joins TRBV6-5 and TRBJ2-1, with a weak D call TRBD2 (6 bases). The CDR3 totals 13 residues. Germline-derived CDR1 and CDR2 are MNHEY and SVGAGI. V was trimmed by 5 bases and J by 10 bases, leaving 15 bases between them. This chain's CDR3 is CASSRPGEGEQFF. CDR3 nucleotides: TGTGCCAGCAGTAGGCCGGGAGAGGGGGAGCAGTTCTTC.

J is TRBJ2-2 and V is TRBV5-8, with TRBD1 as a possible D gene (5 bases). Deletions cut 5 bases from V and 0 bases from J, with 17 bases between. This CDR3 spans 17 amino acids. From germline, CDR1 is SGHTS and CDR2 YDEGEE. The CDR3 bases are TGTGCCAGCAGATATCGGACAAGGTCGACGAACACCGGGGAGCTGTTTTTT. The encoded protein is CASRYRTRSTNTGELFF.